A selection of T cell receptor beta chains follows, all from one sample in a study of CD8+ T cells in alopecia areata. Produced via immunoSEQ multiplex PCR; TCRdb's table is partial and in-frame only. The top ten clones hold 3.5% to 5.5% of a sample with some 120,000 clones, over 50% of them seen once. The sample in question was CD4+ T cells sorted from blood, obtained at week 0. The receptors originated from a human donor with alopecia areata. The CDR3 runs from the conserved cysteine through the conserved F or W. Each record gives: D gene, V gene, clone size, J gene, CDR3 protein, CDR3 DNA. The D gene is left open where the match is weak. Only some rows state a clone size, as once, few, many or a class for expanded clones.

D: NA
V: TRBV6-5
size: NA
J: TRBJ2-7
CDR3: CASSYDGYEQYF
DNA: TGTGCCAGCAGTTACGACGGATACGAGCAGTACTTC

D: NA
V: TRBV18
size: NA
J: TRBJ2-1
CDR3: CASSPGSYNEQFF
DNA: TGTGCCAGCTCACCCGGCTCCTACAATGAGCAGTTCTTC

D: NA
V: TRBV30
size: few
J: TRBJ2-6
CDR3: CAWSFPGLSGANVLTF
DNA: TGTGCCTGGAGTTTTCCGGGACTGTCTGGGGCCAACGTCCTGACTTTC

D: NA
V: TRBV28
size: NA
J: TRBJ1-2
CDR3: CASSFRHQGGYTF
DNA: TGTGCCAGCAGTTTTAGGCATCAGGGTGGCTACACCTTC

D: NA
V: TRBV19
size: NA
J: TRBJ2-3
CDR3: CASSIDRSTDTQYF
DNA: TGTGCCAGTAGTATAGATCGGAGTACCGATACGCAGTATTTT

D: TRBD1
V: TRBV6-5
size: few
J: TRBJ2-2
CDR3: CASRVTGSTGELFF
DNA: TGTGCCAGCAGGGTGACAGGGAGCACCGGGGAGCTGTTTTTT

D: NA
V: TRBV5-4
size: NA
J: TRBJ2-7
CDR3: CASSLVGEQYF
DNA: TGTGCCAGCAGCTTAGTCGGGGAGCAGTACTTC

D: TRBD1
V: TRBV10-3
size: NA
J: TRBJ1-5
CDR3: CAISGTGARQPQHF
DNA: TGTGCCATCAGCGGGACAGGGGCTCGTCAGCCCCAGCATTTT

D: NA
V: TRBV9
size: NA
J: TRBJ2-2
CDR3: CASSVAQGRATGELFF
DNA: TGTGCCAGCAGCGTAGCCCAGGGGCGAGCCACCGGGGAGCTGTTTTTT

D: NA
V: TRBV29-1
size: NA
J: TRBJ1-1
CDR3: CSVPTGLNTEAFF
DNA: TGCAGCGTTCCGACAGGACTGAACACTGAAGCTTTCTTT

D: TRBD2
V: TRBV6-5
size: few
J: TRBJ2-7
CDR3: CASNPAGGQPYEQYF
DNA: TGTGCCAGCAACCCCGCGGGGGGGCAGCCGTACGAGCAGTACTTC

D: TRBD1
V: TRBV19
size: once
J: TRBJ1-2
CDR3: CASSRGIYYGYTF
DNA: TGTGCCAGTAGCAGGGGGATCTACTATGGCTACACCTTC

D: NA
V: TRBV2
size: NA
J: TRBJ1-3
CDR3: CASSDRDEKYAWGNTIYF
DNA: TGTGCCAGCAGTGACAGGGACGAAAAATATGCTTGGGGAAACACCATATATTTT

D: NA
V: TRBV9
size: NA
J: TRBJ2-7
CDR3: CASSPQGSPAYEQYF
DNA: TGTGCCAGCAGCCCCCAGGGGAGTCCGGCCTACGAGCAGTACTTC

D: NA
V: TRBV21-1
size: NA
J: TRBJ2-7
CDR3: CASSKAGGPPSYEQYF
DNA: TGTGCCAGCAGCAAAGCCGGCGGGCCGCCTTCCTACGAGCAGTACTTC

D: NA
V: TRBV18
size: NA
J: TRBJ1-5
CDR3: CASSQQGSSNQPQHF
DNA: TGTGCCAGCTCACAACAGGGCTCGAGCAATCAGCCCCAGCATTTT

D: TRBD1
V: TRBV4-1
size: NA
J: TRBJ2-7
CDR3: CASSQVGAGGPFYEQYF
DNA: TGCGCCAGCAGCCAAGTGGGAGCAGGGGGCCCGTTCTACGAGCAGTACTTC

D: NA
V: TRBV11-2
size: NA
J: TRBJ2-2
CDR3: CASSLVGAIANTGELFF
DNA: TGTGCCAGCAGCTTAGTGGGGGCGATCGCGAACACCGGGGAGCTGTTTTTT

D: NA
V: TRBV19
size: NA
J: TRBJ2-2
CDR3: CASTSRGRPGTGELFF
DNA: TGTGCCAGTACCTCACGGGGGAGGCCGGGCACCGGGGAGCTGTTTTTT

D: NA
V: TRBV7-9
size: NA
J: TRBJ1-1
CDR3: CASSRDTEAFF
DNA: TGTGCCAGCAGCCGGGACACTGAAGCTTTCTTT

D: TRBD2
V: TRBV27
size: NA
J: TRBJ2-7
CDR3: CASSRTSVYSSYEQYF
DNA: TGTGCCAGCAGTAGAACTAGCGTTTATAGCTCCTACGAGCAGTACTTC

D: NA
V: TRBV7-2
size: NA
J: TRBJ1-6
CDR3: CASSLVGQPLHF
DNA: TGTGCCAGCAGCTTAGTTGGGCAACCCCTCCACTTT

D: NA
V: TRBV27
size: NA
J: TRBJ2-7
CDR3: CASSFVMGQESYEQYF
DNA: TGTGCCAGCAGTTTTGTGATGGGGCAGGAGTCCTACGAGCAGTACTTC

D: NA
V: TRBV7-9
size: NA
J: TRBJ2-2
CDR3: CASSLPQGRWTGELFF
DNA: TGTGCCAGCAGCTTACCTCAGGGGCGGTGGACCGGGGAGCTGTTTTTT

D: NA
V: TRBV28
size: NA
J: TRBJ1-2
CDR3: CASTGEFNYGYTF
DNA: TGTGCCAGCACAGGGGAGTTTAACTATGGCTACACCTTC

D: TRBD1
V: TRBV29-1
size: NA
J: TRBJ1-1
CDR3: CSVGDRENTEAFF
DNA: TGCAGTGTCGGGGACAGAGAGAACACTGAAGCTTTCTTT

D: NA
V: TRBV27
size: once
J: TRBJ2-5
CDR3: CASSLSRVQETQYF
DNA: TGTGCCAGCAGTTTATCACGGGTTCAAGAGACCCAGTACTTC

D: NA
V: TRBV5-1
size: NA
J: TRBJ2-7
CDR3: CASSLNGAGSSYEQYF
DNA: TGCGCCAGCAGCTTGAATGGGGCGGGAAGCTCCTACGAGCAGTACTTC

D: TRBD2
V: TRBV4-2
size: NA
J: TRBJ2-5
CDR3: CASSQARGGDETQYF
DNA: TGTGCCAGCAGCCAGGCCCGGGGGGGGGACGAGACCCAGTACTTC

D: NA
V: TRBV28
size: NA
J: TRBJ1-1
CDR3: CASFSREDTEAFF
DNA: TGTGCCAGCTTCTCGAGGGAGGACACTGAAGCTTTCTTT

D: NA
V: TRBV18
size: NA
J: TRBJ1-5
CDR3: CASSPPGGRNQPQHF
DNA: TGTGCCAGCTCACCACCGGGGGGGCGCAATCAGCCCCAGCATTTT

D: NA
V: TRBV5-1
size: once
J: TRBJ2-5
CDR3: CASSLVGGGETQYF
DNA: TGCGCCAGCAGCTTGGTCGGAGGGGGAGAGACCCAGTACTTC

D: NA
V: TRBV7-2
size: NA
J: TRBJ1-2
CDR3: CASSLDSIANYGYTF
DNA: TGTGCCAGCAGCTTGGACTCCATAGCTAACTATGGCTACACCTTC

D: TRBD1
V: TRBV6-1
size: NA
J: TRBJ1-4
CDR3: CASRGTGATNEKLFF
DNA: TGTGCCAGCAGAGGGACAGGGGCAACTAATGAAAAACTGTTTTTT

D: TRBD2
V: TRBV2
size: NA
J: TRBJ2-3
CDR3: CASSRLAGNTDTQYF
DNA: TGTGCCAGCTCCCGACTAGCGGGGAACACAGATACGCAGTATTTT

D: NA
V: TRBV6-6
size: few
J: TRBJ2-7
CDR3: CASSDVGGSTYEQYF
DNA: TGTGCCAGCAGTGATGTCGGGGGTTCCACCTACGAGCAGTACTTC

D: NA
V: TRBV6-1
size: NA
J: TRBJ1-5
CDR3: CASSRNYRDNQPQHF
DNA: TGTGCCAGCAGCCGGAATTACAGGGACAATCAGCCCCAGCATTTT

D: NA
V: TRBV6-1
size: few
J: TRBJ2-7
CDR3: CASAQVSYEQYF
DNA: TGTGCCAGCGCGCAGGTCTCCTACGAGCAGTACTTC

D: NA
V: TRBV7-9
size: few
J: TRBJ2-1
CDR3: CASSLGLVWSNEQFF
DNA: TGTGCCAGCAGCTTAGGACTAGTGTGGTCCAATGAGCAGTTCTTC

D: TRBD2
V: TRBV30
size: NA
J: TRBJ2-7
CDR3: CAWKRDGRSYEQYF
DNA: TGTGCCTGGAAGCGGGACGGTAGATCCTACGAGCAGTACTTC

D: NA
V: TRBV27
size: NA
J: TRBJ2-7
CDR3: CASSRQELYEQYF
DNA: TGTGCCAGCAGCCGACAAGAACTCTACGAGCAGTACTTC

D: TRBD1
V: TRBV4-1
size: NA
J: TRBJ1-5
CDR3: CASSPRAGGELPQHF
DNA: TGCGCCAGCAGCCCGCGTGCAGGGGGGGAGCTCCCCCAGCATTTT

D: NA
V: TRBV7-9
size: NA
J: TRBJ2-2
CDR3: CASSGRNRVTGELFF
DNA: TGTGCCAGCAGCGGGCGTAACAGGGTTACCGGGGAGCTGTTTTTT

D: NA
V: TRBV5-1
size: NA
J: TRBJ1-2
CDR3: CASSLASGGAELSGYTF
DNA: TGCGCCAGCAGCTTGGCCTCCGGGGGCGCGGAGTTGAGTGGCTACACCTTC

D: TRBD1
V: TRBV5-4
size: NA
J: TRBJ2-5
CDR3: CASSLEQGGTQYF
DNA: TGTGCCAGCAGCTTGGAACAGGGGGGGACCCAGTACTTC

D: TRBD2
V: TRBV15
size: few
J: TRBJ2-1
CDR3: CATSRAGAGGNEQFF
DNA: TGTGCCACCAGCAGAGCGGGGGCGGGAGGGAATGAGCAGTTCTTC

D: TRBD2
V: TRBV5-1
size: NA
J: TRBJ2-3
CDR3: CASSLGLAETTDTQYF
DNA: TGCGCCAGCAGCCTGGGACTAGCGGAAACCACAGATACGCAGTATTTT

D: TRBD1
V: TRBV19
size: NA
J: TRBJ2-7
CDR3: CASSVPGTVDEQYF
DNA: TGTGCCAGCTCCGTCCCCGGGACAGTTGACGAGCAGTACTTC

D: NA
V: TRBV5-1
size: NA
J: TRBJ2-7
CDR3: CASSSGTTDYEQYF
DNA: TGCGCCAGCAGCTCAGGGACGACCGACTACGAGCAGTACTTC

D: TRBD1
V: TRBV4-1
size: many
J: TRBJ2-1
CDR3: CASSPWTGVNNEQFF
DNA: TGCGCCAGCAGCCCCTGGACAGGGGTTAACAATGAGCAGTTCTTC

D: NA
V: TRBV18
size: NA
J: TRBJ1-1
CDR3: CASSPAGRDTEAFF
DNA: TGTGCCAGCTCACCAGCGGGGAGGGACACTGAAGCTTTCTTT

D: NA
V: TRBV29-1
size: few
J: TRBJ2-3
CDR3: CSSAEGISSDTQYF
DNA: TGCAGCTCCGCCGAGGGGATAAGCTCAGATACGCAGTATTTT

D: NA
V: TRBV5-1
size: NA
J: TRBJ2-1
CDR3: CASSVFIWGGRYNEQFF
DNA: TGCGCCAGCAGCGTCTTCATATGGGGGGGCCGTTACAATGAGCAGTTCTTC

D: NA
V: TRBV7-2
size: few
J: TRBJ1-2
CDR3: CASSLDPAGGRYGYTF
DNA: TGTGCCAGCAGCTTAGATCCCGCGGGGGGCCGGTATGGCTACACCTTC

D: NA
V: TRBV6-5
size: few
J: TRBJ1-1
CDR3: CASSRGGFTEAFF
DNA: TGTGCCAGCAGCCGGGGAGGTTTCACTGAAGCTTTCTTT